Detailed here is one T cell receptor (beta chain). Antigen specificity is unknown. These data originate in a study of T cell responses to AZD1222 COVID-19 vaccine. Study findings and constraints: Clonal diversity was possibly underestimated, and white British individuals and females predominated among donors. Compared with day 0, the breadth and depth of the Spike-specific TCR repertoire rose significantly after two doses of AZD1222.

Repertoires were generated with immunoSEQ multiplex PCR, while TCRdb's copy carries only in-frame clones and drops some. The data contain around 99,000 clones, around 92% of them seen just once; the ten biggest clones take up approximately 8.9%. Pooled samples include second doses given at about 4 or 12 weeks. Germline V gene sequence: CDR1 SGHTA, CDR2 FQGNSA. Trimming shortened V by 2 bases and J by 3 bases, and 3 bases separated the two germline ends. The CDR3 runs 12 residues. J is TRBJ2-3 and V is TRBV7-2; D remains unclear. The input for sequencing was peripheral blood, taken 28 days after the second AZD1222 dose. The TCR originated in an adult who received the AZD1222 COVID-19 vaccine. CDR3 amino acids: CASSLSTDTQYF. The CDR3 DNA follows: TGTGCCAGCAGCTTATCAACAGATACGCAGTATTTT. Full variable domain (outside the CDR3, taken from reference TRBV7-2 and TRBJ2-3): GAGVSQSPSNKVTEKGKDVELRCDPISGHTALYWYRQSLGQGLEFLIYFQGNSAPDKSGLPSDRFSAERTGGSVSTLTIQRTQQEDSAVYLCASSLSTDTQYFGPGTRLTVL.